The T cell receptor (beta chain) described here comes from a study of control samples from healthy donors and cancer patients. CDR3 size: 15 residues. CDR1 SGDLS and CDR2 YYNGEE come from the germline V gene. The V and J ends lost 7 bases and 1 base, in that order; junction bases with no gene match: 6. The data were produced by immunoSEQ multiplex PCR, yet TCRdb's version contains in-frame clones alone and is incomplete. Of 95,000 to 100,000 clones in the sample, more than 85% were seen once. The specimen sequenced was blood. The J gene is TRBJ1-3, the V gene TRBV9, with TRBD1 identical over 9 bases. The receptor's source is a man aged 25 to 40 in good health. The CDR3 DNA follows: TGTGCCAGCGCCGAGACAGGGGGATCTGGAAACACCATATATTTT. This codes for CASAETGGSGNTIYF.